This T cell receptor beta chain was identified in a study of cytomegalovirus exposure and HLA in healthy donors. General study points: A few CMV-associated chains were confirmed in vitro to be specific for CMV antigens. In an earlier analysis, productive rearrangement rates for most beta V segments clustered near 87% or 30%. For most TCR sequences rarity was the rule, although some public TCRs occurred in many donors.

A multiplex PCR was run with 60 Vbeta primers and 13 Jbeta primers. Sequencing used immunoSEQ multiplex PCR; TCRdb keeps in-frame clones, though not all of them. This sample has 100,000 to 150,000 clones, with roughly a tenth found just once. V was shortened by 3 bases and J by 3 bases, with 8 bases between the two germline ends. From germline, CDR1 is KGHSH and CDR2 LQKENI. The CDR3 has 13 residues. To note about this clone: What it binds is not known.

The receptor's source is a woman aged 18-29 years in good health and CMV-seropositive. What was sequenced was PBMCs. The chain recombines TRBV18 with TRBJ1-1, with D perhaps TRBD1 (6 bases). The CDR3 DNA is TGTGCCAGCTCACCGGCAGGGGACACTGAAGCTTTCTTT. Translating it yields CASSPAGDTEAFF.